This TCR beta chain was retrieved from a study of blood T cell repertoires in COVID-19. Overall study context: PBMCs, B-cell-depleted T cells, or T cells provided the cDNA or gDNA that made up the material.

V was trimmed by 2 bases and J by 3 bases, leaving 5 bases between them. CDR1 PRHDT and CDR2 FYEKMQ come from the germline V gene (reference sequence). This CDR3 has 12 residues. Original processing notes: Amplified reference gene primers provided the basis for estimating nucleated cell counts. TCRdb's table, derived via immunoSEQ multiplex PCR, lists solely in-frame clones and lacks some. The V and J calls and clone size were taken over from that table, and D and trimming were inferred from the DNA. This table holds around 460,000 clones, around nine tenths found once. The Seattle site enrolled patients during active infection and followed them longitudinally.

The V and J genes are TRBV13 and TRBJ2-7; a weak D match, TRBD1 (5 bases). The sequence derives from a man aged 18 to 29 with COVID-19, enrolled during active disease. Sequenced material: peripheral blood. The CDR3, as DNA: TGTGCCAGCAGCTTAACAGGCTACGAGCAGTACTTC. Translated: CASSLTGYEQYF.